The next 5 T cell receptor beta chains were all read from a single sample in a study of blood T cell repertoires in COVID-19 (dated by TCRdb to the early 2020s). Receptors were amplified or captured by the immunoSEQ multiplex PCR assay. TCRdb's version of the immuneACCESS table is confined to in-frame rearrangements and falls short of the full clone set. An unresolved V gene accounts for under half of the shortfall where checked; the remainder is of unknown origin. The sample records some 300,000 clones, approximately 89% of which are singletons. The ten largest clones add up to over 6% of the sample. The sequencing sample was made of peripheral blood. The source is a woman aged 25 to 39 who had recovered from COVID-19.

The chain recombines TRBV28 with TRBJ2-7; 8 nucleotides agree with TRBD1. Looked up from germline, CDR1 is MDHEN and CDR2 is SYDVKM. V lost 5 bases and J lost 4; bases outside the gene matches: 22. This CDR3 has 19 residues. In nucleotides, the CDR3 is TGTGCCAGCAGTGCCCAGACAGGGGTAAAGAACTTTGGGGCTTACGAGCAGTACTTC. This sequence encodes CASSAQTGVKNFGAYEQYF.

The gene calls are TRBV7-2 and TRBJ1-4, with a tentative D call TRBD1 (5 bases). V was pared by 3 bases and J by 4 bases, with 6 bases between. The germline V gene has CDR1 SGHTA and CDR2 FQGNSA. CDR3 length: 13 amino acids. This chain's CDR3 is CASSLGLNEKLFF. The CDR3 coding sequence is TGTGCCAGCAGCTTGGGGCTTAATGAAAAACTGTTTTTT. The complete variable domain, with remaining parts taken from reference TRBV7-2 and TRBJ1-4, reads GAGVSQSPSNKVTEKGKDVELRCDPISGHTALYWYRQSLGQGLEFLIYFQGNSAPDKSGLPSDRFSAERTGGSVSTLTIQRTQQEDSAVYLCASSLGLNEKLFFGSGTQLSVL.

As DNA, the CDR3 is TGTGCCAGCAGCCGGGGCGGGAGATGGACTGAAGCTTTCTTT. Protein sequence: CASSRGGRWTEAFF. V usage is TRBV3-1 (or the pseudogene TRBV3-2) and J usage is TRBJ1-1, with D tentatively TRBD1 (5 bases). The V and J ends lost 4 bases and 5 bases respectively, with 14 bases between them. CDR1 LGHDT and CDR2 YNNKEL come from the germline V gene (reference sequence). This CDR3 is built from 14 residues.

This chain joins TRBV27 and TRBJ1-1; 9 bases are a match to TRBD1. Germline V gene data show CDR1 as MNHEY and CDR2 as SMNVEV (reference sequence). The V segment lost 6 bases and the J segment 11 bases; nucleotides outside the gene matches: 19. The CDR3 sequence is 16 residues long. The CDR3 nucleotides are TGTGCCAGCAGCCCTACAGGGGGCTCGCCCAATTGGGGGGCTTTCTTT. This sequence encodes CASSPTGGSPNWGAFF.

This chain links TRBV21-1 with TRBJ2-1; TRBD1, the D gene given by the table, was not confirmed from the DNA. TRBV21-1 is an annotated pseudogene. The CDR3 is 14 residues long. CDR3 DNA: TGTGCCAGCAGCGACGGGACAGGGAACAATGAGCAGTTCTTC. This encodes CASSDGTGNNEQFF.